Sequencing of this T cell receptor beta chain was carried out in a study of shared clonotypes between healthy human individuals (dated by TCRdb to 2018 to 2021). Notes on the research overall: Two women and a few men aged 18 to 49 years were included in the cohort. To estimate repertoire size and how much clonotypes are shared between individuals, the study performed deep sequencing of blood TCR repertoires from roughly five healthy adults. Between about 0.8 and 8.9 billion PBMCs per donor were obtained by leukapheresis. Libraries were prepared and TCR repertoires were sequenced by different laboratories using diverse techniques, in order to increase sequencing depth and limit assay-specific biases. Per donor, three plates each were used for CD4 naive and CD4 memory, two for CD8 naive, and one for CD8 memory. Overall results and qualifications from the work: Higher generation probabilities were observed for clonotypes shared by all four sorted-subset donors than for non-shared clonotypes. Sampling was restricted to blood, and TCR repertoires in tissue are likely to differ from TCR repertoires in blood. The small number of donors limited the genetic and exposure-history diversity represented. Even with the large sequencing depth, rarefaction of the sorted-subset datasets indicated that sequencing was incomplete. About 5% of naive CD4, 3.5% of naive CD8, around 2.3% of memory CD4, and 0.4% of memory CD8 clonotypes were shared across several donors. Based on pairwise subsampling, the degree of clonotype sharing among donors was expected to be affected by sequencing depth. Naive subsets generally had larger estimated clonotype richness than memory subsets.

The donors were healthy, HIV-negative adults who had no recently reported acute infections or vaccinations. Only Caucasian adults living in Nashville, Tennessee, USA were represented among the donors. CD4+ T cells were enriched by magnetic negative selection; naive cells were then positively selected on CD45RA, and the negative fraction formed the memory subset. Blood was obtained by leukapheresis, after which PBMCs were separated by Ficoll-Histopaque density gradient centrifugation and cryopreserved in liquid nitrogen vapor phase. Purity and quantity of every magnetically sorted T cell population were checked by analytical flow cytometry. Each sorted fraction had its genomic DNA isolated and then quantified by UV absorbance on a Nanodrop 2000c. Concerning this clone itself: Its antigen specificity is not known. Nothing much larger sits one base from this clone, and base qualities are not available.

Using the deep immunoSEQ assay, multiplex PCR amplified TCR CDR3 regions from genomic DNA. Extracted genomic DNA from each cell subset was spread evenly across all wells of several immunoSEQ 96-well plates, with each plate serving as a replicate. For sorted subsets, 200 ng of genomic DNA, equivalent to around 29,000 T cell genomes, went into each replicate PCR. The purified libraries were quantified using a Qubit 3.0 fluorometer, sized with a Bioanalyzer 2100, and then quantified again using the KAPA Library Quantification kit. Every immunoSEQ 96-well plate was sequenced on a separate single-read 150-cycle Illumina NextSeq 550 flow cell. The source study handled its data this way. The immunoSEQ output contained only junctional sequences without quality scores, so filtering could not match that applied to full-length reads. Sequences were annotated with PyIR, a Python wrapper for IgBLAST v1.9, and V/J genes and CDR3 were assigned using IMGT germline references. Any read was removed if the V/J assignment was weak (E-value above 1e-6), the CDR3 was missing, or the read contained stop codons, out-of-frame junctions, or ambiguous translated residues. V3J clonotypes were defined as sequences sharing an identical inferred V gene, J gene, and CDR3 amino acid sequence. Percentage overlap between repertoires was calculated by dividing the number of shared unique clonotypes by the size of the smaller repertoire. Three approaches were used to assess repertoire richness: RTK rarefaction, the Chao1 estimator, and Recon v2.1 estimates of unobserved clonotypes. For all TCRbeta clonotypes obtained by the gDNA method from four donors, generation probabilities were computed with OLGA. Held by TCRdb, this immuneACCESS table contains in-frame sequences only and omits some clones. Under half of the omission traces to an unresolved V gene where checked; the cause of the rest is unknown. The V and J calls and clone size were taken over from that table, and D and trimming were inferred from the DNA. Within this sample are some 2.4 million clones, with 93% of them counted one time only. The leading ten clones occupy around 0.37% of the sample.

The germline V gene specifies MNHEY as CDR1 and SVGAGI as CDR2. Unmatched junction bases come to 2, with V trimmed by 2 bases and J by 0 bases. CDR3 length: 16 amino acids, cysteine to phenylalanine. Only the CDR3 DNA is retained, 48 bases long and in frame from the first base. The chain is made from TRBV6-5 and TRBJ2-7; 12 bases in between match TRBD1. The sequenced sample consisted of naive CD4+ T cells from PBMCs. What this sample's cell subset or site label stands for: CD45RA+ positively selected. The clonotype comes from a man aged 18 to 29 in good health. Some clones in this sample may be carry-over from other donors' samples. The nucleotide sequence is TGTGCCAGCAGTTACCGGGACAGGGGGCCCTCCTACGAGCAGTACTTC. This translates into CASSYRDRGPSYEQYF.